Each of the 9 T cell receptor beta chains below was sequenced from the same sample in a study of PD-1 blockade in classical Hodgkin lymphoma. Profiling relied on immunoSEQ multiplex PCR, and the TCRdb table lists in-frame clones only, not all of them. The sample lists around 45,000 clones; approximately 71% were seen once. In every patient, relapse followed autologous stem cell transplantation, while exposure to brentuximab vedotin differed. This sample comprised peripheral blood mononuclear cells (PBMCs), obtained at baseline. Source of these receptors: a human donor with classical Hodgkin lymphoma.

The chain is built from TRBV4-3 and TRBJ2-7; D gene unclear. The CDR3 totals 15 residues. The V end was cut by 1 base, the J end by 2 bases, with 12 bases between. Germline values: CDR1 LGHNA, CDR2 YSLEER. CDR3 sequence: CASSQVNSKAYEQYF. As DNA, the CDR3 is TGCGCCAGCAGCCAAGTAAACTCCAAAGCCTACGAGCAGTACTTC.

This clone was seen a few times. V and J are TRBV2 and TRBJ1-1; no firm D call. The CDR3 sequence is 12 residues long. The ends were cut back, 5 bases at V and 4 bases at J, with 8 bases in the middle. Per the germline V gene, CDR1 is SNHLY and CDR2 is FYNNEI. CDR3 loop: CASSWLGTEAFF. CDR3 DNA: TGTGCCAGCAGTTGGTTGGGCACTGAAGCTTTCTTT.

This rearrangement joins TRBV7-6 to TRBJ2-7, with 10 bases that match TRBD2. Germline lookup yields CDR1 SGHVS and CDR2 FNYEAQ. This CDR3 has 15 amino acids. V was pared by 1 base and J by 3 bases, with 3 bases of the junction left unmatched. Here the CDR3 reads CASSLDPSGGYEQYF. CDR3 sequence (DNA): TGTGCCAGCAGCTTAGATCCTAGCGGGGGCTACGAGCAGTACTTC.

V and J are TRBV7-6 and TRBJ2-7; TRBD2 agrees at 10 bases. CDR3 length: 14 amino acids. Trimming removed 5 bases from V and 7 bases from J; junction bases left unmatched: 8. Germline assignment: CDR1 SGHVS and CDR2 FNYEAQ. DNA of the CDR3: TGTGCCAGCAGCCCGAGCGGGGGGGCGGGAGAGCAGTACTTC. It specifies CASSPSGGAGEQYF.

The V and J genes are TRBV9 and TRBJ2-2; perhaps TRBD2 as D (6 bases). Trimming removed 5 bases from V and 1 base from J, with 15 bases in between. There are 16 residues in the CDR3. From germline, CDR1 is SGDLS and CDR2 YYNGEE. The CDR3 region has the DNA TGTGCCAGCAGTGGGCGGCGACTAGGGAACACCGGGGAGCTGTTTTTT. Its protein is CASSGRRLGNTGELFF.

The chain is built from TRBV2 and TRBJ1-1, with D possibly being TRBD1 (5 bases). CDR1 SNHLY and CDR2 FYNNEI come from the germline V gene. V dropped 4 bases and J dropped 5 bases, with 11 bases sitting between them. The CDR3 loop spans 13 amino acids. The CDR3, as DNA: TGTGCCAGCAGTGCTGGGGGTGGAACTGAAGCTTTCTTT. It translates to CASSAGGGTEAFF.

This chain links TRBV28 with TRBJ2-1, with 9 bases matching TRBD2. Trimming cost V 7 bases and J 10 bases; bases outside gene matches: 14. CDR1 and CDR2 from the germline V gene are MDHEN and SYDVKM. The length of the CDR3 is 15 residues. CDR3 DNA sequence: TGTGCCAGCATAAGTGGAGCGGGAGGATTAAACGAGCAGTTCTTC. Residues: CASISGAGGLNEQFF.

The chain joins TRBV7-3 to TRBJ2-1; 9 bases are a match to TRBD1. Per the germline V gene, CDR1 is SGHTA and CDR2 is FQGTGA. V lost 4 bases, J lost 5 bases, and 6 bases stayed unmatched. CDR3 length: 15 amino acids. Written as DNA, the CDR3 is TGTGCCAGCAGCTCGGGACAGGGCTTCCACAATGAGCAGTTCTTC. It is translated as CASSSGQGFHNEQFF.

This chain joins TRBV6-1 and TRBJ1-1; weak D call: TRBD1 (5 bases). Trimming removed 3 bases from V and 7 bases from J, with 6 bases in between. This CDR3 spans 11 amino acids. Germline assignment: CDR1 MNHNS and CDR2 SASEGT. The CDR3 DNA reads TGTGCCAGCAGTGATGGGGGTGAAGCTTTCTTT. Its translation: CASSDGGEAFF.